This T cell receptor beta chain comes out of a study of siplizumab effects on memory and regulatory T cells. Study results and caveats: Whether the proliferating Tregs (from siplizumab cultures) were suppressive was not confirmed.

V lost 6 bases, J lost 6 bases, and 4 bases stayed unmatched. This CDR3 is 12 amino acids long. Germline values: CDR1 WSHSY, CDR2 SAAADI. Worth noting for this clone: Its antigen is currently unknown. This sample includes further DNA sequences coding for the same CDR3.

Sequencing used immunoSEQ multiplex PCR; TCRdb keeps in-frame clones, though not all of them. This table has about 100,000 clones, around 95% appearing once. The material sequenced was Tregs sorted from blood. The receptor's source is a human donor in good health. V gene TRBV10-2 combines with J gene TRBJ1-2, with 7 bases identical to TRBD1. The CDR3 loop is CASSETGDGYTF. Written as DNA, the CDR3 is TGCGCCAGCAGCGAAACAGGGGATGGCTACACCTTC.